The 30 T cell receptor beta chains given below trace back to one sample, sequenced in a study of molecular identifiers for immune sequencing clone quantification. TCRdb re-called the PCR reads through MiXCR, storing one row per CDR3 protein. The sample holds some 590,000 distinct CDR3 sequences, about 25% seen once. The specimen sequenced was naive CD8+ T cells from blood, with Jurkat cell RNA spiked in. Subset: FACS-sorted CD8+CD4-CCR7+CD45RA+ naive T cells. Receptors were obtained from a human donor in good health. Some libraries in this study had Jurkat cell RNA spiked in.

At least ten counts were recorded for this clonotype. The chain links TRBV5-4 to TRBJ2-7; TRBD1 aligns across 8 bases. This CDR3 has 14 residues. Trimming at V came to 0 bases and at J to 4 bases, leaving 3 bases not matched to a gene. Germline V gene data show CDR1 as SGHNT and CDR2 as YYREEE (reference sequence). The CDR3 DNA reads TGTGCCAGCAGCTTGGAGACAGGGGTGTACGAGCAGTACTTC. Its translation is CASSLETGVYEQYF.

This sequence joins TRBV30 and TRBJ2-7; D could derive from TRBD1 or TRBD2 (5 bases each). The germline V gene has CDR1 GTSNPN and CDR2 SVGIG (reference sequence). V was pared by 3 bases and J by 7 bases, with 16 bases between. The CDR3 has 13 amino acids. CDR3 bases: TGTGCCTGGAGCCCTGAGGGGCCCCTAGAGCAGTACTTC. This gives the protein CAWSPEGPLEQYF. Looking up the rest from reference TRBV30 and TRBJ2-7 gives the full variable domain: SQTIHQWPATLVQPVGSPLSLECTVEGTSNPNLYWYRQAAGRGLQLLFYSVGIGQISSEVPQNLSASRPQDRQFILSSKKLLLSDSGFYLCAWSPEGPLEQYFGPGTRLTVT.

This clonotype was seen a handful of times. V gene TRBV30 combines with J gene TRBJ2-1; D is ambiguous. CDR3 size: 12 residues. Germline CDR1 is GTSNPN and CDR2 is SVGIG (reference sequence). V lost 3 bases and J 5 bases, leaving 8 bases between the germline ends. The CDR3 nucleotides read TGTGCCTGGAGGGCAATAGACAATGAGCAGTTCTTC. It codes for CAWRAIDNEQFF.

CDR3 region: CASSSRNSKVVGYTF. CDR3 DNA: TGTGCCAGCAGTTCGCGTAATAGTAAGGTGGTTGGCTACACCTTC. The chain links TRBV27 to TRBJ1-2; D is undetermined. The germline V gene encodes CDR1 MNHEY and CDR2 SMNVEV (reference sequence). The CDR3 totals 15 residues. V lost 4 bases and J 7 bases, leaving 19 bases between the germline ends.

This chain's CDR3 is CASTGGGPGELFF. CDR3 sequence (DNA): TGTGCCAGCACCGGGGGGGGGCCCGGGGAGCTGTTTTTT. The V gene is TRBV6-5, the J gene TRBJ2-2; 8 bases line up with TRBD2. Per the germline V gene, CDR1 is MNHEY and CDR2 is SVGAGI. J gave up 6 bases and V 7 bases, and 4 bases lay outside the gene matches. The CDR3 sequence is 13 residues long.

J is TRBJ2-5 and V is TRBV4-1, with 7 bases identical to TRBD2. Per germline, CDR1 MGHRA and CDR2 YSYEKL. The CDR3 spans 15 residues. V shed 0 bases, J shed 5 bases, and the junction held 6 bases outside the gene matches. The CDR3 bases are TGCGCCAGCAGCCAAGATGCTACTAGCGAGGAGACCCAGTACTTC. Translated: CASSQDATSEETQYF.

The chain joins TRBV6-5 to TRBJ1-1, with TRBD1 matching over 8 bases. Germline V gene lookup returns CDR1 MNHEY and CDR2 SVGAGI. This CDR3 region has 13 residues. V was clipped by 6 bases and J by 7 bases; unmatched bases: 7. The CDR3 here is CASRSGGLSEAFF. The CDR3 coding sequence is TGTGCCAGCAGGTCAGGGGGCCTTAGTGAAGCTTTCTTT.

This clonotype was counted at least ten times. V is TRBV10-3 and J is TRBJ2-5; D remains ambiguous. In germline, CDR1 is ENHRY, CDR2 SYGVKD. The germline V and J ends were trimmed by 2 bases and 4 bases, with 11 bases remaining between them. The CDR3 totals 14 residues. CDR3 in amino acids: CAISEPDLGETQYF. In DNA, the CDR3 is TGTGCCATCAGTGAGCCGGACCTGGGAGAGACCCAGTACTTC.

This clonotype turned up a few times. The chain has TRBV7-9 and TRBJ1-2, with 7 bases that match TRBD1. Germline V lookup: CDR1 SEHNR, CDR2 FQNEAQ (reference sequence). This CDR3 has 14 residues. The trim removed 4 bases at V and 7 bases at J, leaving 9 bases unmatched. Here the CDR3 reads CASSSGTARSGYTF. CDR3 sequence (DNA): TGTGCCAGCAGCTCCGGGACAGCCAGGAGTGGCTACACCTTC.

This clonotype was seen many times. The gene calls are TRBV7-9 and TRBJ1-1; D not resolved. The CDR3 length is 12 residues. The germline V gene encodes CDR1 SEHNR and CDR2 FQNEAQ (reference sequence). With 5 bases removed from V and 5 bases from J, the gap between germline ends came to 9 bases. CDR3 coding DNA: TGTGCCAGCAGCCCAGTGGGGACTGAAGCTTTCTTT. Its protein is CASSPVGTEAFF.

This sequence joins TRBV27 and TRBJ1-1; no reliable D call. The CDR3 length is 14 residues. Germline-derived CDR1 and CDR2 are MNHEY and SMNVEV (reference sequence). V dropped 5 bases and J dropped 4 bases, with 14 bases sitting between them. CDR3 region: CASSEGARVTEAFF. The CDR3 nucleotides read TGTGCCAGCAGTGAGGGAGCGCGTGTCACTGAAGCTTTCTTT.

This clonotype has only a few counts. The chain is built from TRBV9 and TRBJ2-7; D possibly corresponds to TRBD1 (6 bases). V lost 0 bases to trimming and J lost 3 bases, with 13 bases between them. The CDR3 is made up of 15 amino acids. CDR1 and CDR2 (germline): SGDLS, YYNGEE. The CDR3 is CASSVGKGVNYEQYF. CDR3 nucleotide sequence: TGTGCCAGCAGCGTAGGTAAGGGGGTAAACTACGAGCAGTACTTC.

This clonotype came up many times. A read error may produce the germline difference seen at one junction end. The chain joins TRBV7-7 to TRBJ2-3, with TRBD1 matching over 8 bases. In germline, CDR1 is SSHAT, CDR2 FNYEAQ (reference sequence). The CDR3 length is 17 residues. CDR3 amino acids: CASSRLGQGEIADTQYF. The CDR3 coding sequence is TGTGCTAGCAGCCGTCTCGGACAGGGTGAAATAGCAGATACGCAGTATTTT.

As for this clonotype: Relative to the germline gene, one junction end is altered; a read error may explain this. The rearrangement joins TRBV6-5 to TRBJ2-5; D might be TRBD1 (6 bases). Germline V gene lookup returns CDR1 MNHEY and CDR2 SVGAGI. The CDR3 totals 14 residues. CDR3 region: CASTGRGFQEAQYF. The CDR3 region has the DNA TGTGCCAGCACGGGCAGGGGATTCCAAGAGGCCCAGTACTTC.

This rearrangement joins TRBV5-1 to TRBJ2-7; D gene ambiguous. V shed 5 bases and J shed 0 bases, with 9 bases lying between them. Per germline, CDR1 SGHRS and CDR2 YFSETQ. The CDR3 sequence is 13 residues long. For the CDR3, the DNA is TGCGCCAGCAGAGGCGGTTGCTCCTACGAGCAGTACTTC. This encodes CASRGGCSYEQYF.

The chain uses TRBV20-1 and TRBJ2-1; no reliable D call. Germline V gene data show CDR1 as DFQATT and CDR2 as SNEGSKA (reference sequence). This CDR3 is 16 amino acids long. The V end lost 3 bases, the J end lost 0 bases, and 15 bases lay between the germline ends. The CDR3 region has the DNA TGCAGTGCTAGCGCGTCTGTGGGCATCTCCTACAATGAGCAGTTCTTC. Translating gives CSASASVGISYNEQFF.

As for this clonotype: Lacking the conserved final phenylalanine or tryptophan, this CDR3 likely reflects a read error. V gene TRBV3-1 combines with J gene TRBJ2-7; D possibly uses TRBD1 or TRBD2 (6 bases each). Germline CDR1 is LGHDT and CDR2 is YNNKEL (reference sequence). The CDR3 consists of 16 residues. V lost 0 bases and J 2 bases, leaving 14 bases between the germline ends. This chain's CDR3 is CASSQDPGAPAYEQYL. DNA for the CDR3: TGTGCCAGCAGCCAAGATCCGGGGGCGCCTGCCTACGAGCAGTACCTC.

There are many counts of this clonotype. The rearrangement links TRBV12-5 to TRBJ1-1, with 9 bases fitting TRBD1. CDR3 length: 19 amino acids. The ends lost 1 base at V and 0 bases at J; junction bases unmatched: 12. The germline V gene has CDR1 LGHNT and CDR2 FRNRAP. CDR3 nucleotides: TGTGCTAGTGGTTTGGCCGGGACAGGGAGAGGGGGAATGAACACTGAAGCTTTCTTT. It encodes CASGLAGTGRGGMNTEAFF. Combining the CDR3 with reference TRBV12-5 and TRBJ1-1 gives the whole variable domain DARVTQTPRHKVTEMGQEVTMRCQPILGHNTVFWYRQTMMQGLELLAYFRNRAPLDDSGMPKDRFSAEMPDATLATLKIQPSEPRDSAVYFCASGLAGTGRGGMNTEAFFGQGTRLTVV.

The sample holds a few counts of this clonotype. The V and J genes are TRBV6-2 or TRBV6-3 and TRBJ2-3, with D perhaps TRBD1 or TRBD2 (5 bases each). The length of the CDR3 is 17 residues. CDR1 MNHEY and CDR2 SVGEGT come from the germline V gene. V was clipped by 2 bases and J by 1 base, with 16 bases between them. CDR3 region: CASSYEARGRGTDTQYF. DNA of the CDR3: TGTGCCAGCAGTTACGAAGCGAGGGGCCGGGGCACAGATACGCAGTATTTT.

This clonotype was seen more than once but under ten times. The chain is built from TRBV20-1 and TRBJ2-7; maybe TRBD1 (5 bases). This CDR3 region has 13 residues. V lost 2 bases, J lost 3 bases, and 11 bases lay in between. Germline V gene data show CDR1 as DFQATT and CDR2 as SNEGSKA (reference sequence). Here the CDR3 DNA reads TGCAGTGCTAGATACAGGCCGGGCTACGAGCAGTACTTC. Translation: CSARYRPGYEQYF.

Points on this clonotype: A much larger clone sits a single nucleotide away, making a read error possible. The rearrangement links TRBV5-1 to TRBJ2-7, with D possibly TRBD2 on 5 matching bases. V lost 7 bases, J lost 7 bases, and 21 bases lay in between. In germline, CDR1 is SGHRS, CDR2 YFSETQ. This CDR3 is built from 14 residues. The CDR3 spells CASRDSVRWSEQYF. For the CDR3, the DNA is TGCGCCAGCCGTGATAGCGTGAGATGGAGTGAGCAGTACTTC. Complete variable domain (other parts from reference TRBV5-1 and TRBJ2-7): KAGVTQTPRYLIKTRGQQVTLSCSPISGHRSVSWYQQTPGQGLQFLFEYFSETQRNKGNFPGRFSGRQFSNSRSEMNVSTLELGDSALYLCASRDSVRWSEQYFGPGTRLTVT.

This clonotype occurred a few times. One end of the junction does not line up with germline, which may come from a read error. V and J are TRBV20-1 and TRBJ1-1, with 8 bases matching TRBD1. Germline loops: CDR1 DFQATT, CDR2 SNEGSKA (reference sequence). The CDR3 covers 15 residues. The CDR3 loop is CSASGAGGAGTGAFF. CDR3 DNA: TGCAGTGCTAGTGGAGCAGGGGGCGCGGGGACTGGAGCTTTCTTT.

V and J are TRBV7-9 and TRBJ2-2; a weak D match, TRBD2 (5 bases). Germline V gene sequence: CDR1 SEHNR, CDR2 FQNEAQ (reference sequence). The V end lost 1 base, the J end lost 5 bases, and 14 bases lay between the germline ends. CDR3 length: 16 residues. Here the CDR3 DNA reads TGTGCCAGCAGCTTAGATCGGCGGGCCGGTACCGGGGAGCTGTTTTTT. This translates into CASSLDRRAGTGELFF.

This clonotype showed up just a few times. This chain uses TRBV21-1 with TRBJ1-2; the table names TRBD1, a call not compared with the DNA. TRBV21-1 is a pseudogene segment. CDR3 size: 17 residues. CDR3 coding DNA: TGTGCCAGCAGCATAAGAGGGAAAGGGGGCGACGACTATGGCTACACCTTC. Amino acids: CASSIRGKGGDDYGYTF.

This clonotype was picked up many times. The chain uses TRBV19 and TRBJ1-1; possibly TRBD1 for D (5 bases). Germline V gives CDR1 LNHDA, CDR2 SQIVND (reference sequence). V was pared by 6 bases and J by 1 base, with 9 bases between. The CDR3 is 13 amino acids. Written as DNA, the CDR3 is TGTGCCAGTAGAGACAGCGCGAACACTGAAGCTTTCTTT. This codes for CASRDSANTEAFF.

Concerning this clonotype itself: The junction departs from germline at one end; a sequencing error may be responsible. The J gene is TRBJ1-1, the V gene TRBV11-2; TRBD1 matches 9 bases. Germline V CDR1 and CDR2: SGHAT, FQNNGV. This CDR3 spans 14 amino acids. Here the CDR3 reads CACSLWDRDTEAFF. The DNA for the CDR3 is TGTGCCTGCAGCCTATGGGACAGGGATACTGAAGCTTTCTTT.

The J gene is TRBJ2-7, the V gene TRBV11-2; tentatively, D is TRBD2 (7 bases). The CDR3 is made up of 15 amino acids. The V end was cut by 1 base, the J end by 7 bases, with 17 bases between. Germline V lookup: CDR1 SGHAT, CDR2 FQNNGV. The CDR3 DNA sequence: TGTGCCAGCAGCTTAGCGGCGGGGGCTCTTTCAGAGCAGTACTTC. It translates to CASSLAAGALSEQYF.

Comment on this clonotype: The junction departs from germline at one end; a sequencing error may be responsible. CDR3 DNA: TGTGCCAGCAGCCCGAGAATCGGGGCGGGGGCGAAAGAGGCCCAGTACTTC. Protein product: CASSPRIGAGAKEAQYF. The chain uses TRBV7-9 and TRBJ2-5, with D possibly being TRBD2 (7 bases). There are 17 residues in the CDR3. Germline V gene lookup returns CDR1 SEHNR and CDR2 FQNEAQ (reference sequence).

The chain employs TRBV20-1 and TRBJ1-3, with TRBD1 as a possible D gene (6 bases). This CDR3 is built from 17 residues. From germline, CDR1 is DFQATT and CDR2 SNEGSKA (reference sequence). V gave up 2 bases and J gave up 0 bases, with 17 bases separating them. The CDR3 sequence is CSARWLGGPHSGNTIYF. The CDR3 DNA reads as TGCAGTGCTAGATGGCTCGGGGGGCCCCACTCTGGAAACACCATATATTTT.

This clonotype was seen ten or more times. CDR3 sequence (DNA): TGCGCCAGCAGCCAAGGCCTTGCCGGCGAGCAGTACTTC. This codes for CASSQGLAGEQYF. The rearrangement links TRBV4-1 to TRBJ2-7, with no clear D. CDR3 length equals 13 residues. Trimming left V 1 base short and J 6 bases short, with 10 bases between. CDR1 MGHRA and CDR2 YSYEKL come from the germline V gene.